This T cell receptor (beta chain) appears in the sequencing data of a study of identical twins. A word on this clonotype: The target antigen is unknown.

Germline V lookup: CDR1 SEHNR, CDR2 FQNEAQ (reference sequence). The CDR3 contains 15 residues. The trim removed 3 bases at V and 11 bases at J, leaving 14 bases unmatched. Each CDR3 protein is one row after TCRdb ran MiXCR on the 5' RACE reads. The table lists 1.5 million to 2 million distinct CDR3 sequences, roughly 35% of them singletons. Notes on the study in general: It was out-of-frame TCR alpha sharing in monozygotic twins that models underestimated.

The genes are TRBV7-9 and TRBJ2-5; TRBD2 aligns across 8 bases. Material for sequencing was cord blood. The receptor comes from a newborn girl in good health. The CDR3 DNA reads TGTGCCAGCAGCTTTGGGGGACTAGTTCGCAATGAGCAGTACTTC. Encoded protein: CASSFGGLVRNEQYF.